Shown below are 12 T cell receptor beta chains from a single sample sequenced in a study of CD8+ T cells in alopecia areata. Treatment specified: oral pan-JAK inhibitor, 5-10 mg twice daily. RNA was isolated and reverse transcribed to cDNA, the sequencing template. The data were produced by immunoSEQ multiplex PCR, yet TCRdb's version contains in-frame clones alone and is incomplete. The sample lists a few hundred thousand clones, 30% to 40% occurring once. The sample here was CD4+ T cells sorted from blood, taken at approximately week 34, from a patient treated with tofacitinib. These receptors all stem from a human donor with alopecia areata.

Concerning this clone: Other DNA sequences of this sample code for an identical CDR3. The J gene is TRBJ1-1, the V gene TRBV9, with D tentatively TRBD1 (5 bases). The CDR3 loop spans 13 amino acids. Trimming left V 0 bases short and J 3 bases short, with 6 bases between. Germline loops: CDR1 SGDLS, CDR2 YYNGEE. This CDR3 is CASSVEGDTEAFF. CDR3 in DNA: TGTGCCAGCAGCGTAGAAGGGGACACTGAAGCTTTCTTT.

The CDR3: CASSSAGQGWDEQYF. CDR3 DNA: TGTGCCAGCAGCTCGGCCGGACAGGGGTGGGACGAGCAGTACTTC. V usage is TRBV7-9 and J usage is TRBJ2-7; 9 positions match TRBD1. Germline CDR1 and CDR2: SEHNR and FQNEAQ (reference sequence). This CDR3 has 15 residues. Losses at the gene ends were 4 bases for V and 5 bases for J; bases not matched to a gene: 9.

The chain links TRBV30 to TRBJ1-4; D is ambiguous. The germline gives CDR1 GTSNPN, CDR2 SVGIG (reference sequence). This CDR3 is 14 amino acids long. The V gene lost 3 bases and the J gene lost 5 bases, with 13 bases spanning the gap. The chain's CDR3 is CAWSRRSGNEKLFF. The CDR3 coding sequence is TGTGCCTGGAGCAGGCGTTCGGGGAATGAAAAACTGTTTTTT.

This clone has just one count. CDR3 amino acids: CASSLGETPTDTQYF. CDR3 in DNA: TGCGCCAGCAGCTTAGGGGAAACCCCCACAGATACGCAGTATTTT. The rearrangement uses TRBV5-1 and TRBJ2-3, with a possible D match to TRBD1 (5 bases). Germline V gene sequence: CDR1 SGHRS, CDR2 YFSETQ. The CDR3 is 15 residues long. The ends were cut back, 2 bases at V and 2 bases at J, with 12 bases in the middle.

For this clone: The junction does not match germline at one end; this may be a read error. This rearrangement joins TRBV7-7 to TRBJ2-1; 8 bases align to TRBD2. The CDR3 length is 15 residues. Germline CDR1 SSHAT, CDR2 FNYEAQ (reference sequence). CDR3 amino acids: CASSSGLGAINEQFF. As DNA, the CDR3 is TGTGCTAGCAGCTCGGGACTAGGAGCTATCAATGAGCAGTTCTTC. Based on the CDR3 plus reference TRBV7-7 and TRBJ2-1, the full variable domain is GAGVSQSPRYKVTKRGQDVTLRCDPISSHATLYWYQQALGQGPEFLTYFNYEAQPDKSGLPSDRFSAERPEGSISTLTIQRTEQRDSAMYRCASSSGLGAINEQFFGPGTRLTVL.

This clone came up a few times. V and J are TRBV29-1 and TRBJ2-7; the D gene is possibly TRBD2 (5 bases). The CDR3 spans 13 residues. Germline V gene data show CDR1 as SQVTM and CDR2 as ANQGSEA. Trimming took off 4 bases at V and 3 bases at J, with 13 bases between the two ends. The CDR3 protein is CSVGRGTYYEQYF. The CDR3 nucleotides are TGCAGCGTTGGTCGGGGAACTTACTACGAGCAGTACTTC.

This clone was counted a few times. CDR3 in DNA: TGTGCCAGCAGTCCCTCAGGGTATCGCACCTACAATGAGCAGTTCTTC. This encodes CASSPSGYRTYNEQFF. This chain joins TRBV27 and TRBJ2-1, with D possibly matching TRBD1 (5 bases). V was cut by 5 bases and J by 2 bases, with 16 bases left in between. The CDR3 length is 16 residues. CDR1 is MNHEY, CDR2 SMNVEV, per germline (reference sequence).

This clone was seen a few times. The chain employs TRBV7-9 and TRBJ2-3; no clear D. V gave up 2 bases and J gave up 6 bases, with 6 bases separating them. Germline CDR1 and CDR2: SEHNR and FQNEAQ (reference sequence). The CDR3 is 12 residues long. The CDR3 spells CASSLLLDTQYF. The CDR3 bases are TGTGCCAGCAGCTTATTGTTGGATACGCAGTATTTT.

This clone showed up just a few times. The chain employs TRBV20-1 and TRBJ1-1; the match to TRBD1 covers 7 bases. CDR1 is DFQATT, CDR2 SNEGSKA, per germline (reference sequence). With V trimmed by 4 bases and J by 7 bases, 3 bases remained unmatched. The CDR3 spans 11 residues. CDR3 protein: CSAKGQFEAFF. The DNA for the CDR3 is TGCAGTGCTAAGGGACAGTTTGAAGCTTTCTTT.

This clone was seen once. CDR3: CASSERVRENTEAFF. The CDR3 DNA reads as TGTGCCAGCAGTGAACGGGTCAGGGAGAACACTGAAGCTTTCTTT. The rearrangement joins TRBV6-1 to TRBJ1-1, with D tentatively TRBD1 (5 bases). The length of the CDR3 is 15 residues. Germline V lookup: CDR1 MNHNS, CDR2 SASEGT. The V end lost 2 bases, the J end lost 1 base, and 11 bases lay between the germline ends.

This clone has a handful of counts. This chain joins TRBV9 and TRBJ2-5; D gene ambiguous. V lost 4 bases, J lost 3 bases, and 13 bases lay in between. The length of the CDR3 is 14 residues. Germline V gene sequence: CDR1 SGDLS, CDR2 YYNGEE. The CDR3 region is CASSPEGREETQYF. CDR3 bases: TGTGCCAGCAGCCCAGAAGGCAGAGAAGAGACCCAGTACTTC.

This clone was recorded a few times. Distinct nucleotide sequences in the sample also encode this CDR3. The chain carries TRBV9 and TRBJ1-6; 10 bases agree with TRBD1. Trimming removed 4 bases from V and 7 bases from J; junction bases left unmatched: 5. Looked up from germline, CDR1 is SGDLS and CDR2 is YYNGEE. This CDR3 is 15 amino acids long. The CDR3 nucleotides read TGTGCCAGCAGCCCCCGGACAGGGGGGAATTCACCCCTCCACTTT. As protein: CASSPRTGGNSPLHF.